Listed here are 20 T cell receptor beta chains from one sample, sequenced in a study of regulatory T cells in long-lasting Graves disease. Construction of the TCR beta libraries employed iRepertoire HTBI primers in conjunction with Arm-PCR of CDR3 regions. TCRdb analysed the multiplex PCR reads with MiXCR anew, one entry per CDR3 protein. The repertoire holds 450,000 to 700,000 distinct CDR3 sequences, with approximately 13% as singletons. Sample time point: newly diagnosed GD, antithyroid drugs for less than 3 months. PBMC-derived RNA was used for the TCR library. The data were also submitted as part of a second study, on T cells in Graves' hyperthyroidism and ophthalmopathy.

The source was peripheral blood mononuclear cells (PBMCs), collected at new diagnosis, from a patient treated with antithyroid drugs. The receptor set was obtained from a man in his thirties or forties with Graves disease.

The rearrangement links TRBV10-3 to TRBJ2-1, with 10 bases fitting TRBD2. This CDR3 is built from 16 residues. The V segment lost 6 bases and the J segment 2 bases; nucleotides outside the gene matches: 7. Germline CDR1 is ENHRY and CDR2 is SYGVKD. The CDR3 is CAIRNIAGGTYNEQFF. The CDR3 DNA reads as TGTGCCATCAGGAACATAGCGGGAGGAACCTACAATGAGCAGTTCTTC.

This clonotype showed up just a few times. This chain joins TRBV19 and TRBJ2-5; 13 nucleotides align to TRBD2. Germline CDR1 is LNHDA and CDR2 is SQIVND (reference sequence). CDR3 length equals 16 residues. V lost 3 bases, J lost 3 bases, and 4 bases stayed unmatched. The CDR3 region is CASSILGLAGKETQYF. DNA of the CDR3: TGTGCCAGTAGTATCCTGGGACTAGCGGGGAAAGAGACCCAGTACTTC.

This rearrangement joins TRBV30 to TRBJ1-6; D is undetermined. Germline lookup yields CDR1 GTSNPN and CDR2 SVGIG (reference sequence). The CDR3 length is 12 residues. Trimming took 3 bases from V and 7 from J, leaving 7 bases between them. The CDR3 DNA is TGTGCCTGGAGGGGCGGGAATTCACCCCTCCACTTT. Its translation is CAWRGGNSPLHF.

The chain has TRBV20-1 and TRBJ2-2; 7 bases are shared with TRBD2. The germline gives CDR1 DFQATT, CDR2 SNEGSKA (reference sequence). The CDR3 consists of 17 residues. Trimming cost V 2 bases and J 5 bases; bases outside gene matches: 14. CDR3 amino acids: CSARSMRREFSTGELFF. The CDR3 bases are TGCAGTGCTAGATCCATGAGGCGGGAGTTTTCGACCGGGGAGCTGTTTTTT.

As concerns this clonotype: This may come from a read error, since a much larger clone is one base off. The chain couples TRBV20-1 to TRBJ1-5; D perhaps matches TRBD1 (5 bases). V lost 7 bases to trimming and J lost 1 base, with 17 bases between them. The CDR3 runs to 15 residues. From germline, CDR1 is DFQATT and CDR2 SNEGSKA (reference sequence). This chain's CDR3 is CSVRMGRGSNQPQHF. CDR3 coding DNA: TGCAGTGTCAGAATGGGGCGCGGGAGCAATCAGCCCCAGCATTTT.

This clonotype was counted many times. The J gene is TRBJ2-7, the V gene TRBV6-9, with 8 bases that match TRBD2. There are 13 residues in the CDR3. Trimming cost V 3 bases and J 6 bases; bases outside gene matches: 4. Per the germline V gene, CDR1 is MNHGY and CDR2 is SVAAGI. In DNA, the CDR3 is TGTGCCAGCAGTTACGACCGGGGGGGCGAGCAGTACTTC. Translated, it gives CASSYDRGGEQYF.

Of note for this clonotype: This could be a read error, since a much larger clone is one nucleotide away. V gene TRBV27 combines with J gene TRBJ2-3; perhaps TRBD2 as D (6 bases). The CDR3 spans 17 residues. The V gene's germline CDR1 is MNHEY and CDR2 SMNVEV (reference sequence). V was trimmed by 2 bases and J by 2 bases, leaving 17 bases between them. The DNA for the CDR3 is TGTGCCAGCAGTTTAGCGGGATATCCTCGGACCACAGATACGCAGTATTTT. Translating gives CASSLAGYPRTTDTQYF.

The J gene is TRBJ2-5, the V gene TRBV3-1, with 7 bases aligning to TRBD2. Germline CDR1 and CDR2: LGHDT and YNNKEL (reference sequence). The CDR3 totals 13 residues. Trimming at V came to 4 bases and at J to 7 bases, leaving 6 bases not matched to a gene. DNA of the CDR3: TGTGCCAGCAGCCTCCTAGGGGAGGGGACCCAGTACTTC. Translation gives CASSLLGEGTQYF.

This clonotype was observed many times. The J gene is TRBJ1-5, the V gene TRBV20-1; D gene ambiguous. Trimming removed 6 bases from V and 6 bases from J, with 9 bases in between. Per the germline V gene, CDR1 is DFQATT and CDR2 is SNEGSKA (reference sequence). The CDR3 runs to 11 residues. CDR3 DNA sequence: TGCAGTGCAATGGAGAGTCAGCCCCAGCATTTT. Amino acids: CSAMESQPQHF.

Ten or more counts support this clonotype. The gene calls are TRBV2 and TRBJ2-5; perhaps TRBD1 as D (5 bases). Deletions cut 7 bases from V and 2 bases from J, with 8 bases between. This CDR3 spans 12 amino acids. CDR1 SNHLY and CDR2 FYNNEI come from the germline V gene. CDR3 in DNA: TGTGCCAGCATTCAGGGTCAAGAGACCCAGTACTTC. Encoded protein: CASIQGQETQYF.

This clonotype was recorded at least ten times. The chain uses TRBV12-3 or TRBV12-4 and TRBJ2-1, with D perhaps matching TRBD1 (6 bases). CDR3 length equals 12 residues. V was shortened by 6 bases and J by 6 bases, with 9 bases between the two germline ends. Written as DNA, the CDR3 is TGTGCCAGCAGACAGGGAAGCAATGAGCAGTTCTTC. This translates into CASRQGSNEQFF.

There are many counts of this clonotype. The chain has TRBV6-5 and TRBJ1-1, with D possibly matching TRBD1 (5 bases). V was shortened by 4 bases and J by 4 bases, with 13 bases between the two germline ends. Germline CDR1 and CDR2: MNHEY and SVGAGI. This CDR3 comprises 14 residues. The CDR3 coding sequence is TGTGCCAGCAGTTCCCAGGCGGGGACCACTGAAGCTTTCTTT. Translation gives CASSSQAGTTEAFF.

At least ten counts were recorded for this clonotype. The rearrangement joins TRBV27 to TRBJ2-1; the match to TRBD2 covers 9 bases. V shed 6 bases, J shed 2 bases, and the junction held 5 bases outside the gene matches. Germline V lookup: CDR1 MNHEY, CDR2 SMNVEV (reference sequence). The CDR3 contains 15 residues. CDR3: CASSSRTSAYNEQFF. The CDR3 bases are TGTGCCAGCAGCTCCCGGACTAGCGCCTACAATGAGCAGTTCTTC.

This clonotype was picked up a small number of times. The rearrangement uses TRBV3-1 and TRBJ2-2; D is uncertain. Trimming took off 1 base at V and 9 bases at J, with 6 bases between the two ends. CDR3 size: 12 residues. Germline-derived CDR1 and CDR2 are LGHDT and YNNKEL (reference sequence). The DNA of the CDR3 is TGTGCCAGCAGCCAAGGGCGGAGGGAGCTGTTTTTT. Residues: CASSQGRRELFF.

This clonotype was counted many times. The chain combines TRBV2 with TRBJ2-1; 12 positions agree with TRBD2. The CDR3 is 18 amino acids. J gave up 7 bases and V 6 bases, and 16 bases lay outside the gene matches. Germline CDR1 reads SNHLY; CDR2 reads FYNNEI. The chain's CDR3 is CASRRLKASGRGGNEQFF. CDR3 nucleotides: TGTGCCAGCAGACGGCTGAAGGCTAGCGGGAGGGGAGGGAATGAGCAGTTCTTC. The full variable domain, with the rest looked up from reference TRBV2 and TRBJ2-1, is EPEVTQTPSHQVTQMGQEVILRCVPISNHLYFYWYRQILGQKVEFLVSFYNNEISEKSEIFDDQFSVERPDGSNFTLKIRSTKLEDSAMYFCASRRLKASGRGGNEQFFGPGTRLTVL.

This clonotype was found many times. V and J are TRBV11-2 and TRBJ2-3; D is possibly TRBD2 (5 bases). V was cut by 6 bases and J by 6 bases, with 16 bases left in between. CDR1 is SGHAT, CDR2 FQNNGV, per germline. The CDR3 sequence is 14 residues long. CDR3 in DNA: TGTGCCAGCAGGGGTTGGTTCGGCGGGGATACGCAGTATTTT. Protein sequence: CASRGWFGGDTQYF. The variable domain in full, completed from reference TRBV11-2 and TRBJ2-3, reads EAGVAQSPRYKIIEKRQSVAFWCNPISGHATLYWYQQILGQGPKLLIQFQNNGVVDDSQLPKDRFSAERLKGVDSTLKIQPAKLEDSAVYLCASRGWFGGDTQYFGPGTRLTVL.

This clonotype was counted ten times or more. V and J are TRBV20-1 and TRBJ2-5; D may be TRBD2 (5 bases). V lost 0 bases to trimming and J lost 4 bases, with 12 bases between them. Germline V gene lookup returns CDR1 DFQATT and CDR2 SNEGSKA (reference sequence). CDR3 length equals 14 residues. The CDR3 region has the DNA TGCAGTGCTAGAGATAGTTCCCGGGGAGAGACCCAGTACTTC. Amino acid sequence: CSARDSSRGETQYF.

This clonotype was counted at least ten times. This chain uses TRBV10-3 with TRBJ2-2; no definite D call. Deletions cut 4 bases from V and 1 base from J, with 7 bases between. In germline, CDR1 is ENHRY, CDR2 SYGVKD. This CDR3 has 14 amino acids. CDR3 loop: CAISVSENTGELFF. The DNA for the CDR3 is TGTGCCATCAGTGTGTCGGAGAACACCGGGGAGCTGTTTTTT.

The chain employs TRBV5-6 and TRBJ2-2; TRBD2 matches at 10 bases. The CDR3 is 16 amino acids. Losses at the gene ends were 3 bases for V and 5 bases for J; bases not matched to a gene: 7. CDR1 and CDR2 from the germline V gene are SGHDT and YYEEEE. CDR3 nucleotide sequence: TGTGCCAGCAGCTATGGACTAGCGGTGGATACCGGGGAGCTGTTTTTT. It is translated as CASSYGLAVDTGELFF.

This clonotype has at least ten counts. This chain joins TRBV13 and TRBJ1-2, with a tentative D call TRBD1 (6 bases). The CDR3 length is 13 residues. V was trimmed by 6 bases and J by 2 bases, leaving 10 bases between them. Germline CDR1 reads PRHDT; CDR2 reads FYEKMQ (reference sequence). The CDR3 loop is CASRSTGNYGYTF. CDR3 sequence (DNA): TGTGCCAGCAGGTCTACAGGGAACTATGGCTACACCTTC.